In its sample, the clone carrying this TCR beta chain was seen a few times. This sample is part of a study of T cells after yellow fever vaccination. Each CDR3 protein gets one entry after TCRdb re-called the 5' RACE reads with MiXCR. This sample yields around 310,000 distinct CDR3 sequences, of which more than 3% are seen a single time; around 22% belongs to the top ten. This CDR3 comprises 12 residues. Germline CDR1 DFQATT, CDR2 SNEGSKA (reference sequence). Trimming removed 1 base at V and 7 bases at J, with 5 bases between. The gene calls are TRBV20-1 and TRBJ1-6; D uncertain. This TCR derives from a man aged 18 to 30 who received the YFV17D yellow fever vaccine. The sample was PBMCs, taken on the day of the yellow fever booster vaccination. The CDR3 sequence: CSARGVNSPLHF. CDR3 nucleotides: TGCAGTGCTAGAGGGGTGAATTCACCCCTCCACTTT.